This section outlines one T cell receptor (beta chain) sequence together with its context. Its specificity is not known. Clones were read by immunoSEQ multiplex PCR, and TCRdb kept only the in-frame ones, dropping some. The table lists over a million clones, around 78% of them singletons. The sample comes from a study of shared clonotypes between healthy human individuals. With V trimmed by 4 bases and J by 7 bases, 21 bases remained unmatched. The CDR3 spans 21 residues. CDR1 is MGHRA and CDR2 is YSYEKL in the germline V gene. Naive CD45RA+ and memory CD45RA-negative subsets were split from CD4+ cells. Notes on the study in general: Larger estimated richness was generally recorded for naive subsets relative to memory subsets. Non-shared clonotypes displayed generation probabilities falling below those of clonotypes present in all four donors.

Sample: memory CD4+ T cells from PBMCs. The sample's subset: CD45RA-negative fraction. The receptor was isolated from a young man in good health. Some clones in this sample may be carry-over from other donors' samples. The chain couples TRBV4-1 to TRBJ2-2, with TRBD2 matching 13 bases. Here the CDR3 reads CASSRRQGSELAGGPYGELFF. DNA for the CDR3: TGCGCCAGCAGCCGTCGCCAGGGGTCGGAACTAGCGGGAGGGCCCTACGGGGAGCTGTTTTTT.